The 14 T cell receptor beta chains below all came from one sample that was sequenced in a study of blood T cell repertoires in COVID-19. The table came from immunoSEQ multiplex PCR; TCRdb's copy has only in-frame clones and leaves some out. In the table there are fewer than 300,000 clones, around 83% of which are singletons. The specimen sequenced was PBMCs or T cells enriched from blood (not recorded which). The receptors stem from a man between 40 and 49 years old who had been exposed to COVID-19.

The CDR3 reads CASTLGVAGELFF. The CDR3 nucleotides are TGTGCCAGCACCCTAGGAGTAGCCGGGGAGCTGTTTTTT. The V call is TRBV11-3, the J call TRBJ2-2; no firm D call. CDR1 is SGHNT and CDR2 is YENEEA in the germline V gene. The V gene lost 7 bases and the J gene lost 6 bases, with 12 bases spanning the gap. There are 13 residues in the CDR3.

V and J are TRBV7-9 and TRBJ2-7, with TRBD1 matching over 8 bases. Germline assignment: CDR1 SEHNR and CDR2 FQNEAQ (reference sequence). This CDR3 has 15 residues. The V gene end was trimmed by 1 base and the J gene end by 5 bases; junction bases not matched to a gene: 7. As DNA, the CDR3 is TGTGCCAGCAGCTTAGGATTAGACAGGGGAGACGAGCAGTACTTC. As protein: CASSLGLDRGDEQYF.

V and J are TRBV10-3 and TRBJ1-1; 9 bases fit TRBD1. The CDR3 spans 15 residues. V dropped 8 bases and J dropped 1; count of bases not matched to a gene: 8. Per the germline V gene, CDR1 is ENHRY and CDR2 is SYGVKD. The chain's CDR3 is CAIATGGLTNTEAFF. The CDR3 DNA sequence: TGTGCCATCGCAACAGGGGGCCTCACGAACACTGAAGCTTTCTTT.

The rearrangement uses TRBV11-3 and TRBJ1-4, with a possible D match to TRBD1 (5 bases). V shed 2 bases and J shed 5 bases, with 9 bases lying between them. In germline, CDR1 is SGHNT, CDR2 YENEEA. The CDR3 covers 14 residues. The CDR3 protein is CASSLQGGNEKLFF. The DNA for the CDR3 is TGTGCCAGCAGCTTACAGGGAGGAAATGAAAAACTGTTTTTT. The full variable domain, its missing parts supplied by reference TRBV11-3 and TRBJ1-4, is EAGVVQSPRYKIIEKKQPVAFWCNPISGHNTLYWYLQNLGQGPELLIRYENEEAVDDSQLPKDRFSAERLKGVDSTLKIQPAELGDSAVYLCASSLQGGNEKLFFGSGTQLSVL.

This clone was recorded once. The chain links TRBV5-1 to TRBJ1-3, with D hard to call. V was clipped by 4 bases and J by 1 base, with 18 bases between them. The CDR3 totals 17 residues. CDR1 is SGHRS, CDR2 YFSETQ, per germline. The CDR3 reads CASSQEPGFRSGNTIYF. CDR3 coding DNA: TGCGCCAGCAGCCAAGAACCGGGATTCCGGTCTGGAAACACCATATATTTT.

This clone was recorded a few times. V is TRBV24-1 and J is TRBJ2-7; 9 bases align to TRBD2. Germline V gene sequence: CDR1 KGHDR, CDR2 SFDVKD. This CDR3 has 14 amino acids. V was pared by 6 bases and J by 5 bases, with 7 bases of the junction left unmatched. CDR3 sequence (DNA): TGTGCCACCAGTTCGGCGGGAGGGAGAAACGAGCAGTACTTC. This codes for CATSSAGGRNEQYF.

V and J are TRBV19 and TRBJ2-1; D ambiguous. From germline, CDR1 is LNHDA and CDR2 SQIVND (reference sequence). The CDR3 length is 16 residues. Trimming took off 5 bases at V and 0 bases at J, with 14 bases between the two ends. The CDR3 DNA is TGTGCCAGTAGTTCACCGACTCTAAGCTCCTACAATGAGCAGTTCTTC. Its translation: CASSSPTLSSYNEQFF. Using reference TRBV19 and TRBJ2-1 for the parts outside the CDR3, the full variable domain is DGGITQSPKYLFRKEGQNVTLSCEQNLNHDAMYWYRQDPGQGLRLIYYSQIVNDFQKGDIAEGYSVSREKKESFPLTVTSAQKNPTAFYLCASSSPTLSSYNEQFFGPGTRLTVL.

The chain joins TRBV19 to TRBJ2-2; the match to TRBD2 covers 7 bases. The CDR3 spans 15 residues. Trimming cost V 10 bases and J 4 bases; bases outside gene matches: 12. CDR1 LNHDA and CDR2 SQIVND come from the germline V gene (reference sequence). In DNA form, the CDR3 reads TGTGCCATAGGCGGGGCGGGAGTCAGCACCGGGGAGCTGTTTTTT. Encoded protein: CAIGGAGVSTGELFF.

The rearrangement uses TRBV30 and TRBJ1-2, with D unclear. The CDR3 is 11 amino acids. V lost 5 bases to trimming and J lost 2 bases, with 6 bases between them. Germline CDR1 GTSNPN, CDR2 SVGIG (reference sequence). The CDR3 is CAWEQNYGYTF. The CDR3 DNA follows: TGTGCCTGGGAACAAAACTATGGCTACACCTTC. Based on the CDR3 plus reference TRBV30 and TRBJ1-2, the full variable domain is SQTIHQWPATLVQPVGSPLSLECTVEGTSNPNLYWYRQAAGRGLQLLFYSVGIGQISSEVPQNLSASRPQDRQFILSSKKLLLSDSGFYLCAWEQNYGYTFGSGTRLTVV.

This clone was recorded once. The chain recombines TRBV5-1 with TRBJ2-1; D is uncertain. Germline V CDR1 and CDR2: SGHRS, YFSETQ. The V and J ends lost 0 bases and 8 bases respectively, with 12 bases between them. The CDR3 runs 14 residues. In nucleotides, the CDR3 is TGCGCCAGCAGCTTGGATCCAGTTCTCGATGAGCAGTTCTTC. Amino acids: CASSLDPVLDEQFF.

The chain is built from TRBV6-5 and TRBJ2-1, with D possibly being TRBD2 (7 bases). Germline CDR1 is MNHEY and CDR2 is SVGAGI. With 4 bases removed from V and 3 bases from J, the gap between germline ends came to 13 bases. The length of the CDR3 is 15 residues. The CDR3 sequence is CASSSNRDYYNEQFF. The CDR3 region has the DNA TGTGCCAGCAGTTCCAACAGGGACTACTACAATGAGCAGTTCTTC.

The chain is built from TRBV24-1 and TRBJ2-1; 7 bases match TRBD2. This CDR3 is built from 13 residues. Trimming took 9 bases from V and 4 from J; bases not matched to a gene: 5. CDR1 is KGHDR and CDR2 is SFDVKD in the germline V gene. The CDR3 bases are TGTGCCACCGCGGGAGATGTATACAATGAGCAGTTCTTC. This translates into CATAGDVYNEQFF.

Worth noting for this clone: In the same sample, other DNA sequences code for this CDR3. This rearrangement joins TRBV12-3 or TRBV12-4 to TRBJ2-7; D gene uncertain. V lost 4 bases and J lost 7, with 8 bases in between. CDR3 length: 11 amino acids. The CDR3 region has the DNA TGTGCCAGCAGTTCCCGTTATGAGCAGTACTTC. Its protein is CASSSRYEQYF.

The rearrangement links TRBV30 to TRBJ1-5; maybe TRBD1 (5 bases). Trimming shortened V by 0 bases and J by 4 bases, and 13 bases separated the two germline ends. The CDR3 has 15 amino acids. Germline CDR1 and CDR2: GTSNPN and SVGIG (reference sequence). CDR3 DNA: TGTGCCTGGAGTGTAGGGCAGGGACTGAATCAGCCCCAGCATTTT. Translation: CAWSVGQGLNQPQHF.